Listed below are T cell receptor beta chains from one sample, sequenced in a study of T cell repertoires in cytomegalovirus infection. TCRdb passed the reads through MiXCR, listing each CDR3 protein once. The sample consists of some 150,000 distinct CDR3 sequences, about a quarter of them appearing once. What was sequenced was PBMCs. The receptors derive from a human donor in good health (CMV status not recorded). Some clones in this sample may be carry-over from other donors' samples. CDR3s include the opening cysteine and the closing phenylalanine or tryptophan. A D gene is named only where the DNA matches it firmly. A row's size may be missing; if present it is once, few, many or a size class.

clone size	D gene	J gene	V gene	CDR3 DNA	CDR3 protein
many	-	TRBJ2-3	TRBV7-3	TGTGCCAGCAGCTATGGAGTTAGCCTCACAGATACGCAGTATTTT	CASSYGVSLTDTQYF
many	TRBD1	TRBJ2-6	TRBV7-2	TGTGCCAGCAGCATCGATTGGGACAGGCAACACTCTGGGGCCAACGTCCTGACTTTC	CASSIDWDRQHSGANVLTF
-	TRBD2	TRBJ2-3	TRBV12-3/TRBV12-4	TGTGCCAGCAGTTTCCCTAGCGGGGGGGATGGCACAGATACGCAGTATTTT	CASSFPSGGDGTDTQYF
few	-	TRBJ2-5	TRBV2	TGTGCCAGCATGGCGAGGGCCCAAGAGACCCAGTACTTC	CASMARAQETQYF
-	TRBD2	TRBJ2-2	TRBV20-1	TGCAGTGCTAGAGATGAGGGGACTAGCGGGAATTCCGGGGAGCTGTTTTTT	CSARDEGTSGNSGELFF
few	-	TRBJ1-1	TRBV12-3/TRBV12-4	TGTGCCAGCAGTTTAGCGCAGGCCATAGGCGAAGCTTTCTTT	CASSLAQAIGEAFF
few	-	TRBJ2-1	TRBV29-1	TGCAGCGTTGAGAATGAGCAGTTCTTC	CSVENEQFF
many	-	TRBJ2-1	TRBV7-7	TGTGCTAGCAGCTTAGGCCTCGGAAATGAGCAGTTCTTC	CASSLGLGNEQFF
many	-	TRBJ2-3	TRBV9	TGTGCCAGCAGCGTATCAGCGGAAACCACAGATACGCAGTATTTT	CASSVSAETTDTQYF
few	-	TRBJ2-4	TRBV10-3	TGTGCCATCAGTGAAGGGGGGAAAAACATTCAGTACTTC	CAISEGGKNIQYF
-	-	TRBJ2-7	TRBV12-3/TRBV12-4	TGTGCCAGCAGTTTGGCCGCCCAGGGTCGCGAGCAGTACTTC	CASSLAAQGREQYF
medium-sized	-	TRBJ2-3	TRBV7-2	TGTGCCAGCAGCTTAATCGGGGAGGCAGATACGCAGTATTTT	CASSLIGEADTQYF
-	-	TRBJ2-5	TRBV15	TGTGCCACCAGCAGAGATCCCCAAGAGACCCAGTACTTC	CATSRDPQETQYF
-	TRBD2	TRBJ2-1	TRBV6-2/TRBV6-3	TGTGCCAGCAGTTCAATAGCGGGAGGCCTCCACAATGAGCAGTTCTTC	CASSSIAGGLHNEQFF
few	-	TRBJ1-4	TRBV29-1	TGCAGCGTTATCCAACCGAACGTCGGCCAGGGGATTGCAACTAATGAAAAACTGTTTTTT	CSVIQPNVGQGIATNEKLFF
-	TRBD2	TRBJ2-3	TRBV28	TGTGCCAGCAGAATAGCGGGAAGGGAAGATACGCAGTATTTT	CASRIAGREDTQYF
few	-	TRBJ1-5	TRBV20-1	TGCAGTGCCGCCCGAGCCACGGGGGCGAGCGATCAGCCCCAGCATTTT	CSAARATGASDQPQHF
many	TRBD2	TRBJ2-1	TRBV6-6	TGTGCCAGCAGTTACTCCGGGGGGTCCTACAATGAGCAGTTCTTC	CASSYSGGSYNEQFF
-	TRBD2	TRBJ2-3	TRBV20-1	TGCAGTGCTAGAGCGCTAGCGGGAGAGGTGTCGCAGTATTTT	CSARALAGEVSQYF
many	-	TRBJ1-3	TRBV15	TGTGCCACCAGCGGATCCGACAAGGAGGGAAACACCATATATTTT	CATSGSDKEGNTIYF
-	-	TRBJ2-1	TRBV28	TGTGCCAGCAGCCCCGCCCTTTATCGCGCTGAGCAGTTCTTC	CASSPALYRAEQFF
-	-	TRBJ2-1	TRBV6-6	TGTGCCAGCAGTTACCAGTTATACAATGAGCAGTTCTTC	CASSYQLYNEQFF
many	TRBD2	TRBJ2-2	TRBV7-8	TGTGCCTCTAGCGGGAGTGGCGCCGGGGAGCTGTTTTTT	CASSGSGAGELFF
many	-	TRBJ2-7	TRBV7-2	TGTGCCAGCAGCTTACAGGATTCCTACGAGCAGTACTTC	CASSLQDSYEQYF